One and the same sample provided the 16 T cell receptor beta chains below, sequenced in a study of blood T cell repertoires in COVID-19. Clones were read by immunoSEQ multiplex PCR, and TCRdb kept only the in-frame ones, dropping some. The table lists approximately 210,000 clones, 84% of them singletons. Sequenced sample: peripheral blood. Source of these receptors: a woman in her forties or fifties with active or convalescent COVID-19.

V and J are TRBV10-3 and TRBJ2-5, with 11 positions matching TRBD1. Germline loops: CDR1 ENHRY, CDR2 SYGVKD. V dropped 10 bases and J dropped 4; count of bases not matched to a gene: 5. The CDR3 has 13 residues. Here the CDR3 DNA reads TGTGCCAATGCCGGGACAGGGGGAGAGACCCAGTACTTC. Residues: CANAGTGGETQYF.

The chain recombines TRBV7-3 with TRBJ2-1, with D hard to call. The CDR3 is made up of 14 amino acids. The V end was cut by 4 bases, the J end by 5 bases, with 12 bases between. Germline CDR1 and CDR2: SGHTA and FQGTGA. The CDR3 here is CASSSGTRHNEQFF. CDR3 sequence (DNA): TGTGCCAGCAGCTCGGGTACTCGTCACAATGAGCAGTTCTTC. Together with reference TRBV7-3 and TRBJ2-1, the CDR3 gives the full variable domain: GAGVSQTPSNKVTEKGKYVELRCDPISGHTALYWYRQSLGQGPEFLIYFQGTGAADDSGLPNDRFFAVRPEGSVSTLKIQRTERGDSAVYLCASSSGTRHNEQFFGPGTRLTVL.

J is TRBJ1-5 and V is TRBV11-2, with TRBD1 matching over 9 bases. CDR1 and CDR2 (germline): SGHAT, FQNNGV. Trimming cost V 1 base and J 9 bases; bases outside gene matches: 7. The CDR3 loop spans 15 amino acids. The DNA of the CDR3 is TGTGCCAGCAGCTTAGGGGACAGGGTGGAGCGGCCCCAGCATTTT. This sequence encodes CASSLGDRVERPQHF.

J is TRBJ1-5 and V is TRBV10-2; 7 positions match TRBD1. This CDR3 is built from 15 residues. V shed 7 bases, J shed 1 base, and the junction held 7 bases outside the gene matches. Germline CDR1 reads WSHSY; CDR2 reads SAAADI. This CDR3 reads CASKEMTGSNQPQHF. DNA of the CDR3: TGCGCCAGCAAAGAGATGACAGGGAGCAATCAGCCCCAGCATTTT.

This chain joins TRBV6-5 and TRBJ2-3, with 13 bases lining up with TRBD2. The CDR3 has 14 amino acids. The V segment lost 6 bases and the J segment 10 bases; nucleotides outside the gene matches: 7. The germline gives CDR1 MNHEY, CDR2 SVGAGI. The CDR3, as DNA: TGTGCCAGCAGCGCCCGGACTAGCGGGAGTTCGCAGTATTTT. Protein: CASSARTSGSSQYF.

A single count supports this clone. In nucleotides, the CDR3 is TGTGCCATCAGTGGGGGACTAGCGGGTGGGGATACGCAGTATTTT. Amino acids: CAISGGLAGGDTQYF. The chain uses TRBV10-3 and TRBJ2-3; 12 nucleotides match TRBD2. Trimming at V came to 4 bases and at J to 6 bases, leaving 5 bases not matched to a gene. This CDR3 spans 15 amino acids. From germline, CDR1 is ENHRY and CDR2 SYGVKD.

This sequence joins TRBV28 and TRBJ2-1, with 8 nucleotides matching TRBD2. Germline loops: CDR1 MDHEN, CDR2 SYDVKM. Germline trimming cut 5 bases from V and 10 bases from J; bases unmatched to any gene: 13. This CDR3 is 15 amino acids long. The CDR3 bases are TGTGCCAGCAGTCCCACGAAGCTAGCGGGTGGGGAGCAGTTCTTC. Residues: CASSPTKLAGGEQFF.

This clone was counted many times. CDR3 loop: CASSPRTGNYGYTF. Here the CDR3 DNA reads TGTGCCAGCAGCCCCCGGACAGGGAACTATGGCTACACCTTC. The chain recombines TRBV5-4 with TRBJ1-2; 8 bases map to TRBD1. V lost 4 bases, J lost 2 bases, and 4 bases stayed unmatched. The CDR3 runs 14 residues. Germline CDR1 SGHNT, CDR2 YYREEE (reference sequence). The entire variable domain, with the rest obtained from reference TRBV5-4 and TRBJ1-2, is as follows: ETGVTQSPTHLIKTRGQQVTLRCSSQSGHNTVSWYQQALGQGPQFIFQYYREEENGRGNFPPRFSGLQFPNYSSELNVNALELDDSALYLCASSPRTGNYGYTFGSGTRLTVV.

The CDR3, as DNA: TGTGCCAGCAGTTTTCAGGGCCGGAGCAATCAGCCCCAGCATTTT. Translation: CASSFQGRSNQPQHF. V and J are TRBV28 and TRBJ1-5; TRBD1 is a possible D gene (5 bases). Germline lookup yields CDR1 MDHEN and CDR2 SYDVKM. Trimming took off 3 bases at V and 1 base at J, with 10 bases between the two ends. CDR3 size: 15 residues.

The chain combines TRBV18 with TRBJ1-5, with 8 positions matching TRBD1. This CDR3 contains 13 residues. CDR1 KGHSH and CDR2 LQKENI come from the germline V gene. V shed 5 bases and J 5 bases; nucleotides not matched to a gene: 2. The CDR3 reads CASSMDRDQPQHF. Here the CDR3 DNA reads TGTGCCAGCTCAATGGACAGGGATCAGCCCCAGCATTTT.

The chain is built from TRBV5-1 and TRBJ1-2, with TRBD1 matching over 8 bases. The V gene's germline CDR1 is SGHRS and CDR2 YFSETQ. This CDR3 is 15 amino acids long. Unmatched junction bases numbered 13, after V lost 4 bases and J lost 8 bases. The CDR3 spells CASSPDALTGVGYTF. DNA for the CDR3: TGCGCCAGCAGCCCTGATGCATTGACAGGGGTCGGCTACACCTTC.

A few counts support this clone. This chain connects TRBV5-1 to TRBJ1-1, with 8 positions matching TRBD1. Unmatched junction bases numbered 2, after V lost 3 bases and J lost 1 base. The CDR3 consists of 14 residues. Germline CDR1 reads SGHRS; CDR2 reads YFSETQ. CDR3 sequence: CASSWTGSNTEAFF. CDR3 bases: TGCGCCAGCAGCTGGACAGGGTCGAACACTGAAGCTTTCTTT. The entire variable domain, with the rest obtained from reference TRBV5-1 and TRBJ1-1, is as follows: KAGVTQTPRYLIKTRGQQVTLSCSPISGHRSVSWYQQTPGQGLQFLFEYFSETQRNKGNFPGRFSGRQFSNSRSEMNVSTLELGDSALYLCASSWTGSNTEAFFGQGTRLTVV.

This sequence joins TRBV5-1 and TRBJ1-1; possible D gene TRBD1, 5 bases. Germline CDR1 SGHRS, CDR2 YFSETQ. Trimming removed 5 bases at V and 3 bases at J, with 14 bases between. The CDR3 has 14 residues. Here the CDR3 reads CASREGTLDTEAFF. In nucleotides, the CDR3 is TGCGCCAGCAGGGAGGGGACGTTGGACACTGAAGCTTTCTTT.

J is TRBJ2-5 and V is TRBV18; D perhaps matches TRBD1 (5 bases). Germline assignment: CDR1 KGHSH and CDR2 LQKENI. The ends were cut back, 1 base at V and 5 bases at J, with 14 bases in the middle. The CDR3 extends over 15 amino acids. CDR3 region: CASSPLSGAGETQYF. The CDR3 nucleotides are TGTGCCAGCTCACCACTGTCTGGGGCCGGGGAGACCCAGTACTTC.

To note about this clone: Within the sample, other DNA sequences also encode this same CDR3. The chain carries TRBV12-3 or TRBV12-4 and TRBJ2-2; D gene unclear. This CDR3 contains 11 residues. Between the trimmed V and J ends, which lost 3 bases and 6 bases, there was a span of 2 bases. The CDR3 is CASSFSGELFF. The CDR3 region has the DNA TGTGCCAGCAGTTTCTCCGGGGAGCTGTTTTTT.

The CDR3: CASSLGTSGGISYEQYF. The CDR3 DNA follows: TGCGCCAGCAGCTTGGGGACTAGCGGAGGTATCTCCTACGAGCAGTACTTC. The V and J genes are TRBV5-1 and TRBJ2-7; 10 nucleotides align to TRBD2. The germline gives CDR1 SGHRS, CDR2 YFSETQ. Trimming cost V 0 bases and J 0 bases; bases outside gene matches: 6. The CDR3 runs 17 residues. Complete variable domain (other parts from reference TRBV5-1 and TRBJ2-7): KAGVTQTPRYLIKTRGQQVTLSCSPISGHRSVSWYQQTPGQGLQFLFEYFSETQRNKGNFPGRFSGRQFSNSRSEMNVSTLELGDSALYLCASSLGTSGGISYEQYFGPGTRLTVT.